The rows below give T cell receptor beta chains drawn from one sample of a study of HIV-infected children after antiretroviral therapy interruption. TCRdb re-derived calls from the 3' RACE reads in MiXCR, one entry per CDR3 protein. The data contain some 15,000 distinct CDR3 sequences, about 3.7% of them seen just once; the ten biggest clones take up less than 6%. The sample was CD45RA+ CD4+ T cells from PBMCs, taken from a donor given antiretroviral therapy, either interrupted or continuous. The receptors derive from a child between 2 and 17 years old with HIV. The CDR3 runs from the conserved cysteine through the conserved F or W. The order of the fields is D gene, J gene, clone size, V gene, CDR3 DNA, CDR3 protein. D genes are given only for firm matches. Clone sizes are shown as once, few or many counts, or a class when the clone is expanded.

TRBD2 | TRBJ2-2 | many | TRBV3-1 | TGTGCCAGCAGCCAAGAGTGGGGAGGGAACGGGGAGCTGTTTTTT | CASSQEWGGNGELFF
TRBD2 | TRBJ2-7 | many | TRBV5-1 | TGCGCCAGCACAGTGGCTAGCGGTGTCTACGAGCAGTACTTC | CASTVASGVYEQYF
- | TRBJ2-7 | many | TRBV28 | TGTGCCAGCAGTCCCCGGGGTTCCGACGAGCAGTACTTC | CASSPRGSDEQYF
- | TRBJ2-1 | many | TRBV20-1 | TGCAGTGCTAGAGATCCAGGGAACAATGAGCAGTTCTTC | CSARDPGNNEQFF
- | TRBJ1-5 | many | TRBV30 | TGTGCCTGGAGTTTCGGGGTTAGCAATCAGCCCCAGCATTTT | CAWSFGVSNQPQHF
TRBD2 | TRBJ2-7 | many | TRBV27 | TGTGCCAGCAGTTTCTCGAGCGGGGCCCTTCCCTACGAGCAGTACTTC | CASSFSSGALPYEQYF
- | TRBJ2-1 | many | TRBV30 | TGTGCCTGGAGTCCCGGGACTGGGGGGTATGCTGAGCAGTTCTTC | CAWSPGTGGYAEQFF
- | TRBJ2-5 | many | TRBV7-9 | TGTGCCAGCAGCTTAAATTTTGGGAGCGGAGAGACCCAGTACTTC | CASSLNFGSGETQYF
TRBD1 | TRBJ1-5 | many | TRBV23-1 | TGCGCCAGCAGTCACCCTCAAGACAGGGGGCGCGATCAGCCCCAGCATTTT | CASSHPQDRGRDQPQHF
- | TRBJ2-3 | many | TRBV19 | TGTGCCAGTAGTAGTATGGAGGATACGCAGTATTTT | CASSSMEDTQYF
TRBD2 | TRBJ2-5 | many | TRBV20-1 | TGCAGTGCTAGAGATCTGGGGACTAGCGGAATATACCAAGAGACCCAGTACTTC | CSARDLGTSGIYQETQYF
TRBD2 | TRBJ2-7 | many | TRBV4-2 | TGTGCCAGCAGCACAACCGCCAGGCTAGCGGACTCCTACGAGCAGTACTTC | CASSTTARLADSYEQYF
- | TRBJ1-4 | many | TRBV30 | TGTGCCTGGAGTAGTGGAGTAAATGAAAAACTGTTTTTT | CAWSSGVNEKLFF
- | TRBJ2-7 | large | TRBV23-1 | TGCGCCAGCAGTCATCCATCAGGCTTCAGCTCCTACGAGCAGTACTTC | CASSHPSGFSSYEQYF
- | TRBJ1-1 | many | TRBV18 | TGTGCCAGCTCAGAGTCGGACCCTGAAGCTTTCTTT | CASSESDPEAFF
TRBD1 | TRBJ2-3 | many | TRBV9 | TGTGCCAGCAGCGTCGGACAGGGTCCCCCAGATACGCAGTATTTT | CASSVGQGPPDTQYF
- | TRBJ1-2 | many | TRBV29-1 | TGCAGCGTTGGGGGGGCAAGTGGCTACACCTTC | CSVGGASGYTF